These 32 T cell receptor beta chains share one sample of origin, sequenced in a study of T cell responses to AZD1222 COVID-19 vaccine. Sequencing was performed with immunoSEQ multiplex PCR; in TCRdb, only in-frame clones are kept and a portion is missing. This table has about 120,000 clones, roughly nine tenths appearing once. The source was peripheral blood, collected 28 days after the second AZD1222 dose. All receptors come from an adult who received the AZD1222 COVID-19 vaccine.

The chain recombines TRBV19 with TRBJ1-2; 10 bases align to TRBD1. CDR3 length: 13 residues. The V segment lost 5 bases and the J segment 6 bases; nucleotides outside the gene matches: 3. Germline assignment: CDR1 LNHDA and CDR2 SQIVND (reference sequence). This chain's CDR3 is CASSSDRGNGYTF. The CDR3, as DNA: TGTGCCAGTAGTTCGGACAGGGGGAATGGCTACACCTTC.

The chain uses TRBV7-8 and TRBJ1-1; 8 bases are shared with TRBD1. Per germline, CDR1 SGHVS and CDR2 FQNEAQ. With 1 base clipped from V and 3 bases from J, the junction kept 13 bases outside the gene matches. This CDR3 is 18 amino acids long. This CDR3 is CASSLVRATGDKHTEAFF. CDR3 DNA sequence: TGTGCCAGCAGCTTAGTTAGGGCGACAGGGGATAAGCACACTGAAGCTTTCTTT. Variable domain in full (rest from reference TRBV7-8 and TRBJ1-1): GAGVSQSPRYKVAKRGQDVALRCDPISGHVSLFWYQQALGQGPEFLTYFQNEAQLDKSGLPSDRFFAERPEGSVSTLKIQRTQQEDSAVYLCASSLVRATGDKHTEAFFGQGTRLTVV.

This clone showed up just a few times. The J gene is TRBJ1-2, the V gene TRBV6-1; D ambiguous. Germline lookup yields CDR1 MNHNS and CDR2 SASEGT. V was trimmed by 1 base and J by 3 bases, leaving 18 bases between them. The CDR3 covers 17 residues. This CDR3 is CASSEGAGSWWDYGYTF. In DNA, the CDR3 is TGTGCCAGCAGTGAAGGGGCAGGCTCGTGGTGGGACTATGGCTACACCTTC.

V usage is TRBV28 and J usage is TRBJ1-5; D might be TRBD1 (5 bases). Germline CDR1 is MDHEN and CDR2 is SYDVKM. The CDR3 sequence is 15 residues long. Trimming pared 5 bases from V and 6 bases from J, leaving 17 bases between. The CDR3 is CASSPQWGGFQPQHF. As DNA, the CDR3 is TGTGCCAGCAGTCCCCAGTGGGGGGGGTTTCAGCCCCAGCATTTT.

This clone was found once. V is TRBV7-6 and J is TRBJ1-3; unclear D gene. The germline V gene encodes CDR1 SGHVS and CDR2 FNYEAQ. Trimming removed 1 base from V and 4 bases from J, with 8 bases in between. The CDR3 consists of 14 residues. CDR3 residues: CASSLGGSGNTIYF. CDR3 DNA: TGTGCCAGCAGCTTAGGAGGGTCCGGAAACACCATATATTTT. The full variable domain, rest sourced from reference TRBV7-6 and TRBJ1-3, is GAGVSQSPRYKVTKRGQDVALRCDPISGHVSLYWYRQALGQGPEFLTYFNYEAQQDKSGLPNDRFSAERPEGSISTLTIQRTEQRDSAMYRCASSLGGSGNTIYFGEGSWLTVV.

A few counts support this clone. The V gene is TRBV12-3 or TRBV12-4, the J gene TRBJ2-3; perhaps TRBD2 as D (5 bases). V lost 4 bases and J lost 2, with 7 bases in between. The CDR3 covers 13 residues. CDR3 residues: CASSWGATDTQYF. The CDR3 DNA reads TGTGCCAGCAGTTGGGGAGCCACAGATACGCAGTATTTT.

The CDR3, as DNA: TGTGCCAGCAGCCAAGAAGGGGCAGGGAACACTGAAGCTTTCTTT. Protein: CASSQEGAGNTEAFF. This chain connects TRBV3-1 (or the pseudogene TRBV3-2) to TRBJ1-1; D possibly corresponds to TRBD1 (5 bases). The CDR3 spans 15 residues. V lost 0 bases and J 1 base, leaving 9 bases between the germline ends. CDR1 is LGHDT, CDR2 YNNKEL, per germline (reference sequence).

CDR3 residues: CASSLITGEEKLFF. For the CDR3, the DNA is TGTGCCAGCAGCTTAATAACAGGGGAGGAAAAACTGTTTTTT. The rearrangement uses TRBV7-9 and TRBJ1-4, with 7 bases identical to TRBD1. The CDR3 sequence is 14 residues long. Germline V lookup: CDR1 SEHNR, CDR2 FQNEAQ (reference sequence). J gave up 8 bases and V 2 bases, and 5 bases lay outside the gene matches.

The chain carries TRBV11-3 and TRBJ2-3; D gene uncertain. The germline V gene has CDR1 SGHNT and CDR2 YENEEA. Trimming took 7 bases from V and 4 from J, leaving 12 bases between them. CDR3 size: 13 residues. This CDR3 is CASNPSGADTQYF. CDR3 nucleotides: TGTGCCAGCAACCCCAGTGGAGCAGATACGCAGTATTTT.

CDR3 DNA: TGTGCCAGCTCACGAGACCTCTATGGCTACACCTTC. As protein: CASSRDLYGYTF. The chain carries TRBV18 and TRBJ1-2, with D unclear. Germline V CDR1 and CDR2: KGHSH, LQKENI. V gave up 4 bases and J gave up 4 bases, with 7 bases separating them. This CDR3 spans 12 amino acids.

The chain is built from TRBV5-1 and TRBJ2-7; TRBD1 matches at 8 bases. The CDR3 totals 14 residues. Germline V gene data show CDR1 as SGHRS and CDR2 as YFSETQ. Germline trimming cut 2 bases from V and 3 bases from J; bases unmatched to any gene: 4. The CDR3 is CASSLDRGYYEQYF. The CDR3 nucleotides read TGCGCCAGCAGCTTAGACAGGGGTTACTACGAGCAGTACTTC.

The chain combines TRBV29-1 with TRBJ1-2; D not resolved. Trimming removed 1 base at V and 6 bases at J, with 15 bases between. Germline values: CDR1 SQVTM, CDR2 ANQGSEA. This CDR3 has 14 residues. The CDR3 coding sequence is TGCAGCGTTGAAGGAGACCCTGGATACAATGGCTACACCTTC. Translating it yields CSVEGDPGYNGYTF.

The chain employs TRBV27 and TRBJ2-7; either TRBD1 or TRBD2 may fit D (6 bases each). This CDR3 comprises 13 residues. In germline, CDR1 is MNHEY, CDR2 SMNVEV (reference sequence). V dropped 6 bases and J dropped 4 bases, with 13 bases sitting between them. This chain's CDR3 is CASRSTGRYEQYF. The CDR3 coding sequence is TGTGCCAGCAGGTCCACAGGGAGGTACGAGCAGTACTTC.

This chain links TRBV19 with TRBJ1-5, with D hard to call. The CDR3 length is 15 residues. Germline values: CDR1 LNHDA, CDR2 SQIVND (reference sequence). The CDR3 sequence: CAISSKHNSNQPQHF. DNA for the CDR3: TGTGCGATCAGTAGTAAACATAATAGCAATCAGCCCCAGCATTTT.

This clone has only one observation. The chain has TRBV5-4 and TRBJ1-1; unclear D gene. Germline assignment: CDR1 SGHNT and CDR2 YYREEE (reference sequence). Deletions cut 4 bases from V and 0 bases from J, with 13 bases between. The CDR3 totals 15 residues. CDR3 DNA sequence: TGTGCCAGCAGCGAGCCGACCGGGGTGAACACTGAAGCTTTCTTT. Amino acid sequence: CASSEPTGVNTEAFF.

CDR3 sequence: CAWAAEGRNTIYF. Written as DNA, the CDR3 is TGTGCCTGGGCCGCGGAGGGAAGAAACACCATATATTTT. V and J are TRBV30 and TRBJ1-3; D is unclear. Looked up from germline, CDR1 is GTSNPN and CDR2 is SVGIG (reference sequence). The V end was cut by 5 bases, the J end by 5 bases, with 13 bases between. The CDR3 is 13 residues long.

The chain carries TRBV5-6 and TRBJ2-2; 10 nucleotides match TRBD2. Germline V gene lookup returns CDR1 SGHDT and CDR2 YYEEEE. CDR3 size: 15 residues. J lost 1 base, V lost 6 bases, and 3 bases had no gene match. The CDR3 is CASITSGVNTGELFF. The CDR3, as DNA: TGTGCCAGCATCACTAGCGGGGTGAACACCGGGGAGCTGTTTTTT.

The chain couples TRBV4-3 to TRBJ1-3; D unclear. Trimming shortened V by 4 bases and J by 7 bases, and 11 bases separated the two germline ends. This CDR3 comprises 13 residues. In germline, CDR1 is LGHNA, CDR2 YSLEER. The CDR3 DNA follows: TGCGCCAGCAGCCGGTCGTTTGGGAACACCATATATTTT. Translated: CASSRSFGNTIYF.

This clone was observed a single time. V gene TRBV14 combines with J gene TRBJ2-5; D gene unclear. This CDR3 region has 15 residues. Germline V gene sequence: CDR1 SGHDN, CDR2 FVKESK. V shed 1 base and J shed 1 base, with 10 bases lying between them. CDR3 region: CASSQGGRIQETQYF. The CDR3 DNA sequence: TGTGCCAGCAGCCAAGGAGGACGGATCCAAGAGACCCAGTACTTC.

This sequence joins TRBV3-1 (or the pseudogene TRBV3-2) and TRBJ2-3; 9 bases line up with TRBD1. V dropped 4 bases and J dropped 2; count of bases not matched to a gene: 7. The CDR3 loop spans 16 amino acids. CDR1 LGHDT and CDR2 YNNKEL come from the germline V gene (reference sequence). The CDR3: CASSLGTGLITDTQYF. CDR3 nucleotides: TGTGCCAGCAGCCTCGGGACAGGGCTTATCACAGATACGCAGTATTTT.

This chain joins TRBV4-1 and TRBJ1-5; D remains ambiguous. V was pared by 6 bases and J by 0 bases, with 12 bases between. The CDR3 spans 15 residues. Germline values: CDR1 MGHRA, CDR2 YSYEKL. The DNA of the CDR3 is TGCGCCAGCAGACCAAATTGGAATAGCAATCAGCCCCAGCATTTT. Protein product: CASRPNWNSNQPQHF.

The chain has TRBV4-2 and TRBJ1-6; 7 positions match TRBD1. Germline V lookup: CDR1 LGHNA, CDR2 YNFKEQ. The J segment lost 4 bases and the V segment lost 1 base, leaving 1 base of the junction unmatched. CDR3 size: 15 residues. CDR3: CASSQATGYNSPLHF. In DNA, the CDR3 is TGTGCCAGCAGCCAAGCGACAGGGTATAATTCACCCCTCCACTTT.

This chain connects TRBV6-2 or TRBV6-3 to TRBJ2-7, with 9 bases identical to TRBD1. CDR1 is MNHEY, CDR2 SVGEGT, per germline. This CDR3 is 13 amino acids long. V lost 5 bases, J lost 6 bases, and 5 bases stayed unmatched. The CDR3 here is CASSTTDRGEQYF. In DNA form, the CDR3 reads TGTGCCAGCAGTACAACGGACAGGGGCGAGCAGTACTTC.

The chain carries TRBV28 and TRBJ2-1; 8 bases map to TRBD1. In germline, CDR1 is MDHEN, CDR2 SYDVKM. V was pared by 6 bases and J by 7 bases, with 5 bases of the junction left unmatched. The CDR3 length is 13 residues. The CDR3 DNA sequence: TGTGCCAGCAGGCAGGGGGCAGGGAATGAGCAGTTCTTC. Translating gives CASRQGAGNEQFF.

The chain recombines TRBV7-6 with TRBJ1-6; D gene uncertain. This CDR3 has 13 amino acids. V was trimmed by 1 base and J by 8 bases, leaving 6 bases between them. From germline, CDR1 is SGHVS and CDR2 FNYEAQ. As DNA, the CDR3 is TGTGCCAGCAGCTTAGGATGGGATTCACCCCTCCACTTT. Protein product: CASSLGWDSPLHF.

V gene TRBV6-5 combines with J gene TRBJ1-2; D is uncertain. Trimming stripped 7 bases from V and 4 bases from J, with 13 bases between. This CDR3 has 13 residues. CDR1 is MNHEY, CDR2 SVGAGI, per germline. DNA for the CDR3: TGTGCCAGCATGGACCGACGGATCTATGGCTACACCTTC. This sequence encodes CASMDRRIYGYTF.

The chain carries TRBV19 and TRBJ2-7; 8 positions match TRBD1. The CDR3 covers 16 residues. Germline V lookup: CDR1 LNHDA, CDR2 SQIVND (reference sequence). Trimming took 1 base from V and 5 from J; bases not matched to a gene: 10. The CDR3 protein is CASSIGPGQGVHEQYF. The CDR3 DNA is TGTGCCAGTAGTATAGGTCCAGGACAGGGAGTCCACGAGCAGTACTTC.

The V gene is TRBV11-2, the J gene TRBJ1-2; D gene uncertain. V lost 3 bases to trimming and J lost 2 bases, with 13 bases between them. The CDR3 length is 15 residues. Germline CDR1 reads SGHAT; CDR2 reads FQNNGV. The CDR3 region is CASSFWLGTNYGYTF. CDR3 bases: TGTGCCAGCAGCTTTTGGTTGGGTACCAACTATGGCTACACCTTC.

The J gene is TRBJ1-2, the V gene TRBV12-3 or TRBV12-4, with 7 bases aligning to TRBD1. Unmatched junction bases numbered 9, after V lost 7 bases and J lost 7 bases. This CDR3 contains 13 residues. The CDR3 sequence: CASMTGPGGGYTF. The DNA for the CDR3 is TGTGCCAGCATGACAGGGCCAGGGGGTGGCTACACCTTC.

This clone was detected a few times. This chain's CDR3 is CASSDPVVWGIWEQYF. The CDR3 DNA sequence: TGTGCCAGCAGTGACCCCGTCGTATGGGGGATCTGGGAGCAGTACTTC. This chain links TRBV2 with TRBJ2-7, with D perhaps matching TRBD1 or TRBD2 (5 bases each). The CDR3 runs 16 residues. V dropped 3 bases and J dropped 7 bases, with 22 bases sitting between them. Germline V gene lookup returns CDR1 SNHLY and CDR2 FYNNEI.

This clone has just one count. The chain couples TRBV5-1 to TRBJ2-7, with D perhaps matching TRBD1 (5 bases). The CDR3 runs to 14 residues. Germline V gene lookup returns CDR1 SGHRS and CDR2 YFSETQ. V gave up 4 bases and J gave up 0 bases, with 11 bases separating them. This chain's CDR3 is CASSERTGSYEQYF. CDR3 nucleotides: TGCGCCAGCAGCGAGCGTACAGGCTCCTACGAGCAGTACTTC.

This clone was detected only once. This rearrangement joins TRBV7-8 to TRBJ1-1; possible D gene TRBD1, 5 bases. CDR3 length equals 12 residues. Germline V gives CDR1 SGHVS, CDR2 FQNEAQ. V lost 5 bases, J lost 8 bases, and 12 bases lay in between. CDR3 sequence: CASSGEGKEAFF. The CDR3 nucleotides are TGTGCCAGCAGCGGAGAGGGGAAGGAAGCTTTCTTT.